This T cell receptor beta chain was recovered during a study of T-cell memory formation after mild COVID-19. The length of the CDR3 is 15 residues. The germline V gene encodes CDR1 KGHDR and CDR2 SFDVKD. V was clipped by 6 bases and J by 3 bases; unmatched bases: 6. TCRdb reprocessed the 5' RACE reads with MiXCR, giving one entry per CDR3 protein. This sample has 200,000 to 250,000 distinct CDR3 sequences, with around 10% found just once. The origin of this receptor is a man younger than 30 who had mild COVID-19 (a few samples of this study predate the infection). Cell type and time point are not known. This chain links TRBV24-1 with TRBJ1-2; 10 positions match TRBD1. The sample consisted of PBMCs or a T cell subset sorted from them (not recorded which). In DNA form, the CDR3 reads TGTGCCACCAGTAGAACCGGACAGGGGGACTATGGCTACACCTTC. Its translation: CATSRTGQGDYGYTF.